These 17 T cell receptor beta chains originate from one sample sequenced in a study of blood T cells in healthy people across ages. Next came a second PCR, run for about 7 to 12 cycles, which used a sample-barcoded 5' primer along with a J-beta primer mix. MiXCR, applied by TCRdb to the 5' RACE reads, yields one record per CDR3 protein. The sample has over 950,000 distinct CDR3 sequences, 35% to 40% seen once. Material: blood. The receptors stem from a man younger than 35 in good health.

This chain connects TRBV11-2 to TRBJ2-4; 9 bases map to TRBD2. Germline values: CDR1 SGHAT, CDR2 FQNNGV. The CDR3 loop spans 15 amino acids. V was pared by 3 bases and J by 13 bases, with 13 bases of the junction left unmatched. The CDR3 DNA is TGTGCCAGCAGCTTCCTAGCGGGGAGTACCAATGAGCAGTACTTC. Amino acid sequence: CASSFLAGSTNEQYF.

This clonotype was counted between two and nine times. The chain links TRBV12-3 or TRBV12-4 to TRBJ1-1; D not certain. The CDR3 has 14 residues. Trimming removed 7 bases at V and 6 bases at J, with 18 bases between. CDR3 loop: CASTLEVGIAEAFF. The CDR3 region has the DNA TGTGCCAGCACCCTTGAGGTTGGGATCGCTGAAGCTTTCTTT.

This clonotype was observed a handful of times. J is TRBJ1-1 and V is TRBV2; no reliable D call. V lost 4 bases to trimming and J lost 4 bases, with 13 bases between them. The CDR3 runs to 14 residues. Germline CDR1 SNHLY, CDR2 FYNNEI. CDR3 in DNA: TGTGCCAGCAGTGTTGGTATAGGGTCCACTGAAGCTTTCTTT. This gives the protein CASSVGIGSTEAFF.

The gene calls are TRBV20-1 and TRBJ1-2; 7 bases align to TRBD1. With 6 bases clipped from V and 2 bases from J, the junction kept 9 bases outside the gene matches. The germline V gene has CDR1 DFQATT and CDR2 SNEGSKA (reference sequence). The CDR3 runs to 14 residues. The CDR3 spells CSATRQGTNYGYTF. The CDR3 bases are TGCAGTGCCACTAGACAGGGTACAAACTATGGCTACACCTTC.

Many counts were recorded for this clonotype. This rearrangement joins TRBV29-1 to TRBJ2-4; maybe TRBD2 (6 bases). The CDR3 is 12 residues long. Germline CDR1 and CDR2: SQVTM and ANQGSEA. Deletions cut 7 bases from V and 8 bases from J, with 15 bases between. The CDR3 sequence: CSGRAGSDIQYF. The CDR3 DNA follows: TGCAGCGGCCGGGCGGGGTCGGACATTCAGTACTTC.

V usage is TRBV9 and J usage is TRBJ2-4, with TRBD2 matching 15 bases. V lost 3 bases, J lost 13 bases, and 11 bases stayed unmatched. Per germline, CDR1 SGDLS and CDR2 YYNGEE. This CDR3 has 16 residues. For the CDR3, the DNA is TGTGCCAGCAGCGAAGGACTAGCGGGGGGGCGCGGTGAGCAGTACTTC. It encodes CASSEGLAGGRGEQYF.

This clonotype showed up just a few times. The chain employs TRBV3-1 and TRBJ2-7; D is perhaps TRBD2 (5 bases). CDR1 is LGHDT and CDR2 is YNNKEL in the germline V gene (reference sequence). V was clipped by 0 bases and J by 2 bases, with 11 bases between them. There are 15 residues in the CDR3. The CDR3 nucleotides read TGTGCCAGCAGCCAAGACGTAACTAGGACCTACGAGCAGTACTTC. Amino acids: CASSQDVTRTYEQYF.

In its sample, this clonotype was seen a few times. The CDR3 DNA is TGTGCCAGCAGCTTAAGGAGGGACGACGACGGGCAAAACATTCAGTACTTC. This translates into CASSLRRDDDGQNIQYF. The chain joins TRBV7-8 to TRBJ2-4; possible D gene TRBD2, 6 bases. V was shortened by 2 bases and J by 5 bases, with 19 bases between the two germline ends. CDR1 SGHVS and CDR2 FQNEAQ come from the germline V gene. CDR3 length equals 17 residues.

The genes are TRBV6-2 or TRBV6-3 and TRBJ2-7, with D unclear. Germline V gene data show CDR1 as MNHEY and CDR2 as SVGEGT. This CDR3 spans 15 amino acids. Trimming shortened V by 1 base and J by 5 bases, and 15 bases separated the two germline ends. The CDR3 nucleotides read TGTGCCAGCAGTTACTTCCTCTCGGAGCGAGACGAGCAGTACTTC. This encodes CASSYFLSERDEQYF.

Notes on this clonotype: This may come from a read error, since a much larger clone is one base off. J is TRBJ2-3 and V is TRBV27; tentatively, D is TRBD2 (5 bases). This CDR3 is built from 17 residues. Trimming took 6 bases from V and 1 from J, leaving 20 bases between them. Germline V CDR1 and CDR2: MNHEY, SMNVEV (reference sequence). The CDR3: CASRLRFGGGRTDTQYF. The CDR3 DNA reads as TGTGCCAGCAGGTTAAGGTTTGGCGGAGGTCGCACAGATACGCAGTATTTT.

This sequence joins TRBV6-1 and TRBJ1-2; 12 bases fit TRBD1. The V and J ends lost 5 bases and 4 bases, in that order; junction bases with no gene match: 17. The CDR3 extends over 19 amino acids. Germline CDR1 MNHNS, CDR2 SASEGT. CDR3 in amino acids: CASSIPGQGARRSPYGYTF. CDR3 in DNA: TGTGCCAGCAGTATTCCGGGACAGGGGGCAAGACGATCCCCCTATGGCTACACCTTC.

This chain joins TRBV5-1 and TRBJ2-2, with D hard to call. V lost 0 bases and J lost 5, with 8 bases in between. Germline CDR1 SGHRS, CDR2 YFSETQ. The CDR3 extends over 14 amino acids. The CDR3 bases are TGCGCCAGCAGCTTGGATTTGACGACCGGGGAGCTGTTTTTT. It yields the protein CASSLDLTTGELFF.

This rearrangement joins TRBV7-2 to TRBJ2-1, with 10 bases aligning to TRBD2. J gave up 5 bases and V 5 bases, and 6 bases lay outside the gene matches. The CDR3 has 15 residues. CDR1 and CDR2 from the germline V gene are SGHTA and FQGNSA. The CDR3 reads CASSHQRGGNNEQFF. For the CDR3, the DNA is TGTGCCAGCAGCCATCAGCGGGGGGGCAACAATGAGCAGTTCTTC.

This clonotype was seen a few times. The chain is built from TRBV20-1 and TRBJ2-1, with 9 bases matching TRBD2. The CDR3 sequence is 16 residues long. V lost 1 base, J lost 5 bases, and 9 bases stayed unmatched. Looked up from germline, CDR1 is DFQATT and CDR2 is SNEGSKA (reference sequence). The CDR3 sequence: CSARGASGGPNNEQFF. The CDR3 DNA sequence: TGCAGTGCTAGAGGGGCGAGCGGGGGGCCAAACAATGAGCAGTTCTTC.

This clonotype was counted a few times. The CDR3 loop reads CASTYGDYNSPLHF. CDR3 DNA: TGTGCCAGCACTTACGGTGACTATAATTCACCCCTCCACTTT. The J gene is TRBJ1-6, the V gene TRBV27; no definite D call. In germline, CDR1 is MNHEY, CDR2 SMNVEV (reference sequence). CDR3 length: 14 residues. V lost 7 bases and J 3 bases, leaving 10 bases between the germline ends.

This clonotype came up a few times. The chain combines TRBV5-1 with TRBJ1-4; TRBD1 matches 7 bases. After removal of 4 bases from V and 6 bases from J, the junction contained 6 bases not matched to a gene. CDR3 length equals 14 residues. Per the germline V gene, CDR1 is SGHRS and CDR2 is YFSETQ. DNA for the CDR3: TGCGCCAGCAGCGCAGGGGGTTGGGATGAAAAACTGTTTTTT. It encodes CASSAGGWDEKLFF.

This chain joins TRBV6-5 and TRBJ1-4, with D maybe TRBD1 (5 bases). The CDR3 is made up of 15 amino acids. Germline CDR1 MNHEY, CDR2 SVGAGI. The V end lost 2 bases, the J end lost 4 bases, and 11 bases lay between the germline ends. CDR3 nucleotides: TGTGCCAGCAGTTACAAACAGGTTATTAATGAAAAACTGTTTTTT. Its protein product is CASSYKQVINEKLFF.